The rows below give T cell receptor beta chains drawn from one sample of a study of OX40 agonist ivuxolimab in advanced cancers. TCRdb's table, derived via immunoSEQ multiplex PCR, lists solely in-frame clones and lacks some. This sample has some 30,000 clones, with roughly 74% found just once. Specimen: CD4+ or CD8+ T cells sorted from blood, collected in a trial of the OX40 agonist ivuxolimab. Source of these receptors: an adult with an advanced solid tumor such as melanoma, head and neck, liver or kidney cancer. Each CDR3 is given with its conserved first and last residue. The D gene is left open where the match is weak. Rows may omit the clone size; those that give it use once, few, many or a size class.

v_call: TRBV6-5; d_call: NA; clone_size: NA; j_call: TRBJ1-5; cdr3_nt: TGTGCCAGCAGTTCACAGGGCGGGGGAAGGGCCCAGCATTTT; cdr3_aa: CASSSQGGGRAQHF
v_call: TRBV6-1; d_call: NA; clone_size: NA; j_call: TRBJ2-4; cdr3_nt: TGTGCCAGCAGTGAAACGGGATCCAAAAACATTCAGTACTTC; cdr3_aa: CASSETGSKNIQYF
v_call: TRBV25-1; d_call: NA; clone_size: NA; j_call: TRBJ1-1; cdr3_nt: TGTGCCAGCAGTGAATATGAAAGGGCCGCTTTCTTT; cdr3_aa: CASSEYERAAFF
v_call: TRBV6-1; d_call: TRBD2; clone_size: NA; j_call: TRBJ2-5; cdr3_nt: TGTGCCAGCAGCCAGCGGGGTACTCCAGAGACCCAGTACTTC; cdr3_aa: CASSQRGTPETQYF
v_call: TRBV7-9; d_call: NA; clone_size: NA; j_call: TRBJ2-1; cdr3_nt: TGTGCCAGCAGCTTAAAAGGTGGGGGAAACAATGAGCAGTTCTTC; cdr3_aa: CASSLKGGGNNEQFF
v_call: TRBV18; d_call: NA; clone_size: NA; j_call: TRBJ1-5; cdr3_nt: TGTGCCAGCTCACCACTCGGAAATGGGAATCAGCCCCAGCATTTT; cdr3_aa: CASSPLGNGNQPQHF
v_call: TRBV29-1; d_call: TRBD2; clone_size: NA; j_call: TRBJ2-5; cdr3_nt: TGCAGCGTTGCTCCACTAGCGGGGCAAGAGACCCAGTACTTC; cdr3_aa: CSVAPLAGQETQYF
v_call: TRBV4-1; d_call: TRBD1; clone_size: NA; j_call: TRBJ1-4; cdr3_nt: TGCGCCAGCAGCGGGACAGGGGGCCGAGAAAAACTGTTTTTT; cdr3_aa: CASSGTGGREKLFF
v_call: TRBV11-2; d_call: TRBD2; clone_size: NA; j_call: TRBJ2-7; cdr3_nt: TGTGCCAGCAGCCAAGGGAGCGGGGGGGCCTACGAGCAGTACTTC; cdr3_aa: CASSQGSGGAYEQYF
v_call: TRBV6-1; d_call: TRBD2; clone_size: NA; j_call: TRBJ2-1; cdr3_nt: TGTGCCAGCAGTGAACGGACTAGCGGGGGGAGTGAGCAGTTCTTC; cdr3_aa: CASSERTSGGSEQFF
v_call: TRBV7-9; d_call: NA; clone_size: NA; j_call: TRBJ1-1; cdr3_nt: TGTGCCAGCAGCTTTAGCCTGGGCACCATGAACACTGAAGCTTTCTTT; cdr3_aa: CASSFSLGTMNTEAFF
v_call: TRBV5-1; d_call: NA; clone_size: NA; j_call: TRBJ2-5; cdr3_nt: TGCGCCAGCAGCTTCTCGGGTGAGACCCAGTACTTC; cdr3_aa: CASSFSGETQYF
v_call: TRBV5-1; d_call: NA; clone_size: NA; j_call: TRBJ2-2; cdr3_nt: TGCGCCAGCAGCTTGGAATCAGGAATAGGGACCGGGGAGCTGTTTTTT; cdr3_aa: CASSLESGIGTGELFF
v_call: TRBV7-6; d_call: NA; clone_size: NA; j_call: TRBJ1-1; cdr3_nt: TGTGCCAGCAGCTTAGGCACACAGGTGGGGGGGACTGAAGCTTTCTTT; cdr3_aa: CASSLGTQVGGTEAFF
v_call: TRBV30; d_call: TRBD2; clone_size: NA; j_call: TRBJ2-1; cdr3_nt: TGTGCCTGGAGAAGCGGGGGCTCGTACAATGAGCAGTTCTTC; cdr3_aa: CAWRSGGSYNEQFF
v_call: TRBV4-1; d_call: TRBD1; clone_size: NA; j_call: TRBJ1-3; cdr3_nt: TGCGCCAGCAGCCAGGGGCTTCTACGTCGGGACAGGTTAAACACCATATATTTT; cdr3_aa: CASSQGLLRRDRLNTIYF
v_call: TRBV7-2; d_call: NA; clone_size: NA; j_call: TRBJ1-1; cdr3_nt: TGTGCCAGCAGCTTAGGGCAGAACACTGAAGCTTTCTTT; cdr3_aa: CASSLGQNTEAFF
v_call: TRBV2; d_call: NA; clone_size: NA; j_call: TRBJ1-6; cdr3_nt: TGTGCCAGCAGTGACACCCGTTATAATTCACCCCTCCACTTT; cdr3_aa: CASSDTRYNSPLHF
v_call: TRBV6-5; d_call: TRBD2; clone_size: NA; j_call: TRBJ2-3; cdr3_nt: TGTGCCAGCATTGTAGCGGGGGGGCCAGATACGCAGTATTTT; cdr3_aa: CASIVAGGPDTQYF
v_call: TRBV28; d_call: NA; clone_size: NA; j_call: TRBJ1-2; cdr3_nt: TGTGCCAGCAGTTTAGACCTGGGGTATGGCTACACCTTC; cdr3_aa: CASSLDLGYGYTF
v_call: TRBV9; d_call: TRBD1; clone_size: few; j_call: TRBJ1-2; cdr3_nt: TGTGCCAGCAGCGGACGGACAGGGGTTCTATATGGCTACACCTTC; cdr3_aa: CASSGRTGVLYGYTF
v_call: TRBV5-6; d_call: NA; clone_size: NA; j_call: TRBJ1-6; cdr3_nt: TGTGCCAGCAGCTTGGCCACTGGTCAGAAACTCCACTTT; cdr3_aa: CASSLATGQKLHF
v_call: TRBV7-9; d_call: NA; clone_size: NA; j_call: TRBJ2-6; cdr3_nt: TGTGCCAGCGCCCGGGGCCCCTCTGGGGCCAACGTCCTGACTTTC; cdr3_aa: CASARGPSGANVLTF
v_call: TRBV10-1; d_call: NA; clone_size: NA; j_call: TRBJ2-3; cdr3_nt: TGCGCCAGCAGTGATCCCGGCCGTGATACGCAGTATTTT; cdr3_aa: CASSDPGRDTQYF
v_call: TRBV12-2; d_call: NA; clone_size: NA; j_call: TRBJ1-2; cdr3_nt: TGTGCAAGTCGCTCGCACCAACAGGGTTTCGACTATGGCTACACCTTC; cdr3_aa: CASRSHQQGFDYGYTF
v_call: TRBV10-3; d_call: TRBD1; clone_size: few; j_call: TRBJ1-5; cdr3_nt: TGTGCCAGTAACAGGGGTGGTCAGGAGCATCAGCCCCAGCATTTT; cdr3_aa: CASNRGGQEHQPQHF
v_call: TRBV7-2; d_call: NA; clone_size: NA; j_call: TRBJ2-7; cdr3_nt: TGTGCCAGCAGCTTACAATACCGGGGGAGCGACGAGCAGTACTTC; cdr3_aa: CASSLQYRGSDEQYF
v_call: TRBV10-3; d_call: NA; clone_size: NA; j_call: TRBJ1-5; cdr3_nt: TGTGCCATCAGTGAGTCGGGCAATCAGCCCCAGCATTTT; cdr3_aa: CAISESGNQPQHF
v_call: TRBV19; d_call: NA; clone_size: NA; j_call: TRBJ2-5; cdr3_nt: TGTGCCAGTAGACGGACTGAGGGAGAGACCCAGTACTTC; cdr3_aa: CASRRTEGETQYF
v_call: TRBV5-1; d_call: TRBD2; clone_size: NA; j_call: TRBJ2-4; cdr3_nt: TGCGCCAGCAGCGTAGAGCGTAGAACGGGGGGAGAGTACTTC; cdr3_aa: CASSVERRTGGEYF
v_call: TRBV29-1; d_call: NA; clone_size: NA; j_call: TRBJ2-7; cdr3_nt: TGCAGCGTTCGGGGCGCCTCCTACGAGCAGTACTTC; cdr3_aa: CSVRGASYEQYF